This paragraph reports one T cell receptor (beta chain). Antigen: not known. The sample comes from a study of cytomegalovirus exposure and HLA in healthy donors. Turning to the study itself: Within the Caucasian-associated ancestry cluster were around 81% of the roughly 360 genotyped donors. Findings and limits, study-wide: A link between a missense DCLRE1C variant and TCR beta V- and J-gene trimming emerged from a later analysis. Association with HLA alleles at 0.05 false discovery rate was found for around 15,000 TCR beta sequences in a later analysis. It was reported in a later analysis that an Asian-associated ancestry cluster showed fewer N-insertions than the approximately 690-donor mean.

Trimming removed 6 bases at V and 1 base at J, with 12 bases between. Germline V gives CDR1 MNHNS, CDR2 SASEGT. The CDR3 contains 14 residues. Primers for the PCR totalled 60 Vbeta and 13 Jbeta. TCRdb's table, derived via immunoSEQ multiplex PCR, lists solely in-frame clones and lacks some. The table records over 150,000 clones, around 80% of them present only once. V is TRBV6-1 and J is TRBJ1-1; D perhaps matches TRBD1 (6 bases). Sequencing was performed on PBMCs. The sequence was obtained from a young woman in good health and CMV-seropositive. CDR3 sequence: CASSPTGSNTEAFF. The CDR3 nucleotides are TGTGCCAGCAGCCCGACAGGATCGAACACTGAAGCTTTCTTT.